This section outlines one TCR beta chain sequence together with its context. Its antigen is undetermined. Collection occurred without any documented infections or immune events in donors. The V end was cut by 6 bases, the J end by 0 bases, with 7 bases between. The CDR3 sequence is 14 residues long. From germline, CDR1 is SGDLS and CDR2 YYNGEE. The data originate from a study of identifying expanded T cells in peripheral blood. Notes on the study in general: Variance in clone template counts between two-week samples significantly increased with total template count across all healthy donors.

TCRdb's copy holds only in-frame clones and misses some; the assay was immunoSEQ multiplex PCR. The table shows 85,000 to 100,000 clones, with about 91% occurring only once. The rearrangement links TRBV9 to TRBJ2-6; TRBD1 might be the D (5 bases). Material for sequencing was blood. The receptor's source is a person between 18 and 75 years old in good health. The CDR3 coding sequence is TGTGCCAGCACCCAGGGCTCTGGGGCCAACGTCCTGACTTTC. This gives the protein CASTQGSGANVLTF.